This is a list of T cell receptor beta chains from one sample in a study of PD-L1 blockade in urothelial cancer. Here immunoSEQ multiplex PCR was the method, and the copy in TCRdb shows in-frame clones only, minus some. The table lists some 84,000 clones, 87% of them singletons, with 4.5% to 7% in the top ten. The source material was PBMCs, sampled around atezolizumab (anti-PD-L1) treatment. These receptors came from a woman aged 65 to 85 with urothelial cancer. Both conserved end residues are part of each CDR3. D genes are given only for firm matches. The size of a clone is reported for some rows only, either as once, few or many, or as a class for expanded clones.

V gene	D gene	J gene	clone size	CDR3 DNA	CDR3 protein
TRBV11-2	NA	TRBJ1-4	NA	TGTGCCAGCAGCTTCGGCGGGGGGGCGGAGGAAAAACTGTTTTTT	CASSFGGGAEEKLFF
TRBV9	TRBD1	TRBJ2-1	NA	TGTGCCAGCAGCGGATCCCCTACACACACAGGGGGATACCAAAATGAGCAGTTCTTC	CASSGSPTHTGGYQNEQFF
TRBV9	NA	TRBJ2-1	NA	TGTGCCAGCAGCGTAAACCCCCCCCTACGGCAGGGGGGAAAGAATGAGCAGTTCTTC	CASSVNPPLRQGGKNEQFF
TRBV11-3	TRBD1	TRBJ2-2	NA	TGTGCCAGCAGCCGACAGGGGGCGAACACCGGGGAGCTGTTTTTT	CASSRQGANTGELFF
TRBV6-5	NA	TRBJ2-7	NA	TGTGCCAGCAGTTACGCGCGGGGTGACTACGAGCAGTACTTC	CASSYARGDYEQYF
TRBV14	NA	TRBJ2-7	few	TGTGCCAGCAGCCAAGATCAGGCCAGCTACGAGCAGTACTTC	CASSQDQASYEQYF
TRBV9	NA	TRBJ2-7	once	TGTGCCAGCAGCGTAGGAGGGGGTCCCTACGAGCAGTACTTC	CASSVGGGPYEQYF
TRBV5-6	NA	TRBJ1-2	NA	TGTGCCAGCAGCGCGGGACCGGTTGACCGAGATGGCTACACCTTC	CASSAGPVDRDGYTF
TRBV19	TRBD2	TRBJ2-2	NA	TGTGCCAGTAGTCGAGGGGCCCCTAAAACTTCGACTAGCGGGAGAAGGGAAAACACCGGGGAGCTGTTTTTT	CASSRGAPKTSTSGRRENTGELFF
TRBV28	NA	TRBJ1-3	NA	TGTGCCAGCAGTTCCCCGACAGTTAGAAACACCATATATTTT	CASSSPTVRNTIYF
TRBV4-1	NA	TRBJ1-5	NA	TGCGCCAGCAGCCAAGATCGACAGGTTAATCAGCCCCAGCATTTT	CASSQDRQVNQPQHF
TRBV27	NA	TRBJ2-1	few	TGTGCCAGCAGTCTAAGGGAGGGGGATGAGCAGTTCTTC	CASSLREGDEQFF
TRBV5-6	NA	TRBJ2-2	NA	TGTGCCAGCAGCTTGGCCTACACCGGGGAGCTGTTTTTT	CASSLAYTGELFF
TRBV5-1	TRBD2	TRBJ2-7	once	TGCGCCAGCAGCTTTGGGGGGGAAAGCGACGAGCAGTACTTC	CASSFGGESDEQYF
TRBV6-5	NA	TRBJ2-1	NA	TGTGCCAGCAGTTATAGGACCCTGACAGTTTACAATGAGCAGTTCTTC	CASSYRTLTVYNEQFF
TRBV28	TRBD1	TRBJ1-2	NA	TGTGCCAGCAGCCCCCCGACAGGGACTAACTATGGCTACACCTTC	CASSPPTGTNYGYTF
TRBV27	NA	TRBJ1-2	once	TGTGCCAGCAGTTTGTGGCCAACTAACTATGGCTACACCTTC	CASSLWPTNYGYTF
TRBV28	NA	TRBJ2-1	NA	TGTGCCAGCAGTTGGACCGCGACTAGTTTGCCGTTCTTC	CASSWTATSLPFF
TRBV5-8	TRBD1	TRBJ2-2	few	TGTGCCAGCAGCACAGGGACAGGGTTGACCGGGGAGCTGTTTTTT	CASSTGTGLTGELFF
TRBV19	NA	TRBJ2-1	NA	TGTGCCAGTACTCGGGCGGGGAATGAGCAGTTCTTC	CASTRAGNEQFF
TRBV6-5	TRBD2	TRBJ2-1	NA	TGTGCCAGCAGACGAGCGGGAGAGTATGAGCAGTTCTTC	CASRRAGEYEQFF
TRBV2	NA	TRBJ1-1	NA	TGTGCCAGCAGTGGACAGAAGAACACTGAAGCTTTCTTT	CASSGQKNTEAFF
TRBV19	TRBD1	TRBJ2-7	NA	TGTGCCAGTAGGGACAGGCGCTCCTACGAGCAGTACTTC	CASRDRRSYEQYF
TRBV19	TRBD1	TRBJ1-2	NA	TGTGCCAGTATCCCCCGAGGTCCGACCGGGACAGGTTTCGGCTACACCTTC	CASIPRGPTGTGFGYTF
TRBV19	TRBD1	TRBJ1-4	NA	TGTGCCAGTAGTACGACAGGGCCGAAAGAAAAACTGTTTTTT	CASSTTGPKEKLFF
TRBV7-3	TRBD2	TRBJ2-2	NA	TGTGCCAGCAGCCTTGAAGGACTAGCGGGCAACACCGGGGAGCTGTTTTTT	CASSLEGLAGNTGELFF
TRBV29-1	TRBD1	TRBJ2-1	once	TGCAGCGTTGAAATTCGACAGGGGGCTTACAATGAGCAGTTCTTC	CSVEIRQGAYNEQFF
TRBV6-5	TRBD1	TRBJ2-7	NA	TGTGCCAGCAGTTATTCCGGACAGGGGGCCAACGAGCAGTACTTC	CASSYSGQGANEQYF
TRBV25-1	NA	TRBJ2-7	NA	TGTGCCAGCAGTGAATGGCAGGGGGGCTACGAGCAGTACTTC	CASSEWQGGYEQYF
TRBV18	NA	TRBJ1-2	NA	TGTGCCAGCTCACCGGGCGTGGGCAGTAACTATGGCTACACCTTC	CASSPGVGSNYGYTF
TRBV5-4	NA	TRBJ2-5	few	TGTGCCAGCAGCCTGCCCGGAGGAGAGACCCAGTACTTC	CASSLPGGETQYF
TRBV15	NA	TRBJ1-4	NA	TGTGCCACCAGCAGAGACAGACTTGAAAATGAAAAACTGTTTTTT	CATSRDRLENEKLFF
TRBV7-2	TRBD2	TRBJ2-7	once	TGTGCCAGCAGCCCGACTAGCGGGGGGGCCTACGAGCAGTACTTC	CASSPTSGGAYEQYF
TRBV27	TRBD1	TRBJ2-2	NA	TGTGCCAGCAGCGCCGATGACAGGGGTACCGGGGAGCTGTTTTTT	CASSADDRGTGELFF
TRBV19	NA	TRBJ2-3	once	TGTGCCAGTAGTAGAGGGTTCACAGATACGCAGTATTTT	CASSRGFTDTQYF
TRBV7-9	NA	TRBJ2-7	once	TGTGCCAGCAGCCGAGGACAAGCGCCTTCCTACGAGCAGTACTTC	CASSRGQAPSYEQYF
TRBV5-1	NA	TRBJ2-2	NA	TGCGCCAGCAGCCTCCGACAACTGAACACCGGGGAGCTGTTTTTT	CASSLRQLNTGELFF
TRBV19	NA	TRBJ1-1	NA	TGTGCCAGTAGTATTGGGTTAGGGGGGAACACTGAAGCTTTCTTT	CASSIGLGGNTEAFF
TRBV5-4	TRBD2	TRBJ2-5	NA	TGTGCCAGCAGCGCAGGGACTAGCCGATTCCTCCAAGAGACCCAGTACTTC	CASSAGTSRFLQETQYF
TRBV11-2	TRBD1	TRBJ1-3	NA	TGTGCCAGCAGCGCACAGGGGCCCTCTGGAAACACCATATATTTT	CASSAQGPSGNTIYF
TRBV7-2	NA	TRBJ1-2	NA	TGTGCCAGCAGCCCCGGGGGGGATGGCTACACCTTC	CASSPGGDGYTF
TRBV28	NA	TRBJ1-2	once	TGTGCCAGCAGTACCACCGGGACATCGGGCGGCTACACCTTC	CASSTTGTSGGYTF
TRBV7-2	NA	TRBJ2-2	once	TGTGCCAGCAGCTTAAGGTTTAGCGTGTTGGGGGAGCTGTTTTTT	CASSLRFSVLGELFF
TRBV5-1	TRBD2	TRBJ2-1	NA	TGCGCCAGCAGCCCGGGGACTAGCGGGAGAGGGCTAAATGAGCAGTTCTTC	CASSPGTSGRGLNEQFF
TRBV5-4	NA	TRBJ2-3	NA	TGTGCCAGCAGCGCGCCCGGACAGCCCACAGATACGCAGTATTTT	CASSAPGQPTDTQYF
TRBV5-1	NA	TRBJ2-5	once	TGCGCCAGCAGTGTAGGAGATCACCAAGAGACCCAGTACTTC	CASSVGDHQETQYF
TRBV27	NA	TRBJ1-2	NA	TGTGCCAGCAGCAGGGGCTATGGCTACACCTTC	CASSRGYGYTF
TRBV5-1	TRBD2	TRBJ2-1	NA	TGCGCCAGCAGCTTCGCACTAGCGGACTACAATGAGCAGTTCTTC	CASSFALADYNEQFF
TRBV11-2	TRBD1	TRBJ1-2	few	TGTGCCAGCAGCTTACCGATGGGACAGGGAGGGGGCTACACCTTC	CASSLPMGQGGGYTF
TRBV27	TRBD2	TRBJ2-1	NA	TGTGCCAGCAGTTTAGGGAGACTAGCGAGGAATGAGCAGTTCTTC	CASSLGRLARNEQFF
TRBV9	TRBD2	TRBJ2-1	NA	TGTGCCAGCAGCGCCACTAGCGGGGCCTACAATGAGCAGTTCTTC	CASSATSGAYNEQFF
TRBV2	TRBD1	TRBJ2-1	NA	TGTGCCAGCAGTGAACAACGAAGGACAGGGGGCTACAATGAGCAGTTCTTC	CASSEQRRTGGYNEQFF
TRBV7-6	NA	TRBJ1-1	NA	TGTGCCAGCAGCTTAGCGCGGGAGACAGAAATGAACACTGAAGCTTTCTTT	CASSLARETEMNTEAFF
TRBV7-6	NA	TRBJ2-7	few	TGTGCCAGCAGCAGGGGGGGCCCCTCCTACGAGCAGTACTTC	CASSRGGPSYEQYF
TRBV4-1	NA	TRBJ1-5	NA	TGCGCCAGCAGCCCACAGAGTTGGAGGGAGGGCCATCAGCCCCAGCATTTT	CASSPQSWREGHQPQHF
TRBV30	NA	TRBJ1-2	NA	TGTGCCTGGAGTCCGGTCTATGGCTACACCTTC	CAWSPVYGYTF
TRBV28	NA	TRBJ2-7	NA	TGTGCCAGCAGTTTCAGGAGACAGACCTACGAGCAGTACTTC	CASSFRRQTYEQYF
TRBV5-1	NA	TRBJ2-1	NA	TGCGCCAGCAGCTCCGACGGGTACAATGAGCAGTTCTTC	CASSSDGYNEQFF
TRBV5-1	TRBD1	TRBJ2-7	NA	TGCGCCAGCAGCTCAACGAACCCGGGACAGGGGGCCTACGAGCAGTACTTC	CASSSTNPGQGAYEQYF